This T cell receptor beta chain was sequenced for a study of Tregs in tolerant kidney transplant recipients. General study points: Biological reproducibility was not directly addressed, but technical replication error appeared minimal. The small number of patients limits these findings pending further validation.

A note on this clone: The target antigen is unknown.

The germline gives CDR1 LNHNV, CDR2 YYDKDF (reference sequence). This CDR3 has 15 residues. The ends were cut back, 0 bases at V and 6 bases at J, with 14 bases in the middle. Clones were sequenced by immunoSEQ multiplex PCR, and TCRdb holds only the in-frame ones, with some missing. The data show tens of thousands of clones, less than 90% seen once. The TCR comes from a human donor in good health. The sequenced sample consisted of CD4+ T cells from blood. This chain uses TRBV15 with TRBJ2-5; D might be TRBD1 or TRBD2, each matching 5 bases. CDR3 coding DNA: TGTGCCACCAGCAGAGATCCCCGGGGCGGCCAGACCCAGTACTTC. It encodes CATSRDPRGGQTQYF.